The 25 T cell receptor beta chains listed next were all sequenced from one sample in a study of T cell repertoires in cytomegalovirus infection. Their antigens remain unidentified. TCRdb recomputed calls from the reads with MiXCR, one row per CDR3 protein. Of approximately 340,000 distinct CDR3 sequences listed, roughly 28% are singletons. The source material was cultured PBMCs, sampled from culture after CMV antigen stimulation. These TCRs come from a human donor in good health (CMV status not recorded). Some clones in this sample may be carry-over from other donors' samples.

This CDR3 is CSARDRPTSGRVSEQFF. The CDR3 DNA is TGCAGTGCTAGAGACCGCCCGACTAGCGGGAGGGTTAGTGAGCAGTTCTTC. The chain links TRBV20-1 to TRBJ2-1; 14 bases are shared with TRBD2. The CDR3 has 17 amino acids. V shed 0 bases and J 9 bases; nucleotides not matched to a gene: 10. Germline assignment: CDR1 DFQATT and CDR2 SNEGSKA (reference sequence).

The V call is TRBV20-1, the J call TRBJ1-2; no firm D call. Deletions cut 1 base from V and 4 bases from J, with 4 bases between. The CDR3 contains 11 residues. CDR1 and CDR2 (germline): DFQATT, SNEGSKA (reference sequence). CDR3: CSARGAYGYTF. The CDR3 DNA reads TGCAGTGCTAGAGGGGCCTATGGCTACACCTTC.

This clonotype has only a few counts. The CDR3 DNA reads as TGTGCCAGCAGCTCTACAGGGCGTACTGGGGCCAACGTCCTGACTTTC. Its protein product is CASSSTGRTGANVLTF. This chain uses TRBV5-6 with TRBJ2-6, with D possibly being TRBD1 (6 bases). V was shortened by 3 bases and J by 2 bases, with 12 bases between the two germline ends. The CDR3 runs to 16 residues. The germline gives CDR1 SGHDT, CDR2 YYEEEE.

The chain carries TRBV20-1 and TRBJ2-3; 9 nucleotides match TRBD2. This CDR3 comprises 14 residues. V gave up 6 bases and J gave up 2 bases; unmatched junction bases: 6. Germline-derived CDR1 and CDR2 are DFQATT and SNEGSKA (reference sequence). The CDR3 region has the DNA TGCAGTGCCGGACTAGCGCTTTACACAGATACGCAGTATTTT. This sequence encodes CSAGLALYTDTQYF.

The V gene is TRBV7-4, the J gene TRBJ2-1, with D tentatively TRBD1 or TRBD2 (5 bases each). Looked up from germline, CDR1 is SGHVT and CDR2 is SQSDAQ. This CDR3 comprises 16 residues. V lost 5 bases, J lost 2 bases, and 16 bases lay in between. The CDR3 DNA follows: TGTGCCAGCAGCCCCCTGTTGACGGGACCCTACAATGAGCAGTTCTTC. This encodes CASSPLLTGPYNEQFF.

This clonotype has more than one count but fewer than ten. The chain combines TRBV2 with TRBJ2-5; 9 bases line up with TRBD2. The trim removed 3 bases at V and 6 bases at J, leaving 2 bases unmatched. CDR1 is SNHLY and CDR2 is FYNNEI in the germline V gene. The CDR3 loop spans 13 amino acids. The CDR3 DNA reads TGTGCCAGCAGTGACCTAGCGGGACAGACCCAGTACTTC. Protein: CASSDLAGQTQYF. The full variable domain, with the rest looked up from reference TRBV2 and TRBJ2-5, is EPEVTQTPSHQVTQMGQEVILRCVPISNHLYFYWYRQILGQKVEFLVSFYNNEISEKSEIFDDQFSVERPDGSNFTLKIRSTKLEDSAMYFCASSDLAGQTQYFGPGTRLLVL.

V usage is TRBV7-6 and J usage is TRBJ2-4; D call uncertain. The V and J ends lost 4 bases and 3 bases respectively, with 10 bases between them. The CDR3 loop spans 14 amino acids. Germline CDR1 reads SGHVS; CDR2 reads FNYEAQ. CDR3 residues: CASSSPRYKNIQYF. The CDR3 bases are TGTGCCAGCAGCTCCCCACGTTACAAAAACATTCAGTACTTC. Full variable domain (outside the CDR3, taken from reference TRBV7-6 and TRBJ2-4): GAGVSQSPRYKVTKRGQDVALRCDPISGHVSLYWYRQALGQGPEFLTYFNYEAQQDKSGLPNDRFSAERPEGSISTLTIQRTEQRDSAMYRCASSSPRYKNIQYFGAGTRLSVL.

This clonotype was seen more than once but under ten times. This chain connects TRBV7-2 to TRBJ2-7; TRBD2 matches 16 bases. There are 18 residues in the CDR3. Trimming at V came to 4 bases and at J to 3 bases, leaving 9 bases not matched to a gene. From germline, CDR1 is SGHTA and CDR2 FQGNSA. CDR3 in DNA: TGTGCCAGCAGCTCGGGACTAGCGGGAGGGCCGAATGGCTACGAGCAGTACTTC. Protein product: CASSSGLAGGPNGYEQYF.

The chain's CDR3 is CASSLMGPAYGYTF. The CDR3 nucleotides read TGTGCCAGCAGCTTAATGGGGCCCGCCTATGGCTACACCTTC. The V and J genes are TRBV7-2 and TRBJ1-2, with D tentatively TRBD1 (5 bases). The germline V gene encodes CDR1 SGHTA and CDR2 FQGNSA. Trimming removed 2 bases from V and 4 bases from J, with 11 bases in between. This CDR3 comprises 14 residues.

This clonotype came up many times. The V and J genes are TRBV29-1 and TRBJ2-7, with 13 nucleotides matching TRBD2. CDR3 length: 13 amino acids. Germline CDR1 SQVTM, CDR2 ANQGSEA. V was pared by 6 bases and J by 2 bases, with 1 base of the junction left unmatched. The CDR3 loop is CSVGLAGPYEQYF. CDR3 bases: TGCAGCGTGGGACTAGCGGGACCCTACGAGCAGTACTTC.

V and J are TRBV29-1 and TRBJ1-1; D is unresolved. With 4 bases removed from V and 0 bases from J, the gap between germline ends came to 9 bases. Germline CDR1 reads SQVTM; CDR2 reads ANQGSEA. This CDR3 comprises 13 residues. CDR3 bases: TGCAGCGTTGTCATGGTCATGAACACTGAAGCTTTCTTT. It encodes CSVVMVMNTEAFF.

This chain uses TRBV7-9 with TRBJ2-3; D might be TRBD2 (5 bases). CDR1 and CDR2 from the germline V gene are SEHNR and FQNEAQ (reference sequence). The CDR3 covers 15 residues. Trimming took 2 bases from V and 2 from J, leaving 11 bases between them. CDR3 DNA sequence: TGTGCCAGCAGCTTATACAGCGGCAACACAGATACGCAGTATTTT. Translation: CASSLYSGNTDTQYF. The variable domain in full, with the rest retrieved from reference TRBV7-9 and TRBJ2-3, is DTGVSQNPRHKITKRGQNVTFRCDPISEHNRLYWYRQTLGQGPEFLTYFQNEAQLEKSRLLSDRFSAERPKGSFSTLEIQRTEQGDSAMYLCASSLYSGNTDTQYFGPGTRLTVL.

The CDR3 bases are TGTGCCAGCAGTTACCTCGGCGTATTCGGCAATGAGCAGTTCTTC. This codes for CASSYLGVFGNEQFF. The V gene is TRBV6-2 or TRBV6-3, the J gene TRBJ2-1; unclear D gene. The CDR3 has 15 residues. Trimming left V 2 bases short and J 6 bases short, with 14 bases between. The germline V gene encodes CDR1 MNHEY and CDR2 SVGEGT.

V is TRBV30 and J is TRBJ1-5, with 8 bases lining up with TRBD1. With 0 bases clipped from V and 0 bases from J, the junction kept 10 bases outside the gene matches. This CDR3 region has 18 residues. CDR1 and CDR2 from the germline V gene are GTSNPN and SVGIG (reference sequence). In DNA form, the CDR3 reads TGTGCCTGGAGTGTACGGGGCAGGGGGCTCTCTAGCAATCAGCCCCAGCATTTT. It specifies CAWSVRGRGLSSNQPQHF.

This chain connects TRBV6-5 to TRBJ1-2; 7 bases align to TRBD1. V lost 5 bases to trimming and J lost 2 bases; unmatched junction nucleotides: 11. The CDR3 loop spans 16 amino acids. The germline CDR1 and CDR2 sequences are MNHEY and SVGAGI. Here the CDR3 reads CASSPPRDSPNYGYTF. The CDR3 DNA reads as TGTGCCAGCAGTCCCCCACGGGACAGCCCCAACTATGGCTACACCTTC.

Ten or more counts support this clonotype. This chain joins TRBV7-9 and TRBJ2-3; 7 bases align to TRBD2. The germline V gene encodes CDR1 SEHNR and CDR2 FQNEAQ (reference sequence). V shed 0 bases and J 0 bases; nucleotides not matched to a gene: 0. This CDR3 has 15 residues. In DNA, the CDR3 is TGTGCCAGCAGCTTAGCGGGAGGGAGCACAGATACGCAGTATTTT. It encodes CASSLAGGSTDTQYF.

There are many counts of this clonotype. The chain carries TRBV7-2 and TRBJ2-5, with TRBD1 as a possible D gene (6 bases). Trimming stripped 0 bases from V and 2 bases from J, with 10 bases between. The CDR3 sequence is 15 residues long. Germline loops: CDR1 SGHTA, CDR2 FQGNSA. CDR3 sequence (DNA): TGTGCCAGCAGCTTAGCATTGGGGGCGCAAGAGACCCAGTACTTC. Translation gives CASSLALGAQETQYF.

This clonotype appeared a few times. The chain links TRBV11-2 to TRBJ2-3; possibly TRBD1 or TRBD2 for D (5 bases each). This CDR3 region has 16 residues. Germline-derived CDR1 and CDR2 are SGHAT and FQNNGV. V lost 7 bases and J lost 2, with 19 bases in between. CDR3 nucleotides: TGTGCCAGCACTACTGAGGGGCAGAGGGCCACAGATACGCAGTATTTT. This translates into CASTTEGQRATDTQYF.

This clonotype was recorded a few times. The CDR3 DNA sequence: TGTGCCAGCAGCTCCGGCGAGGACAATAACGAGCAGTACTTC. Translated: CASSSGEDNNEQYF. The rearrangement joins TRBV7-9 to TRBJ2-7, with D perhaps matching TRBD1 (5 bases). This CDR3 has 14 amino acids. CDR1 SEHNR and CDR2 FQNEAQ come from the germline V gene (reference sequence). V shed 4 bases and J shed 5 bases, with 15 bases lying between them.

The V call is TRBV12-3 or TRBV12-4, the J call TRBJ2-1; TRBD2 aligns across 8 bases. This CDR3 has 15 residues. The V and J ends lost 6 bases and 8 bases, in that order; junction bases with no gene match: 12. CDR3 sequence (DNA): TGTGCCAGCAGCGCGCTAGCGGGTTCTGGGGATGAGCAGTTCTTC. Translating gives CASSALAGSGDEQFF.

V is TRBV12-3 or TRBV12-4 and J is TRBJ2-5; 7 bases are a match to TRBD2. This CDR3 spans 14 amino acids. With V trimmed by 5 bases and J by 4 bases, 7 bases remained unmatched. CDR3 coding DNA: TGTGCCAGCAGTGCCGGACTAGTGAGAGAGACCCAGTACTTC. This sequence encodes CASSAGLVRETQYF.

A few counts support this clonotype. The J gene is TRBJ2-3, the V gene TRBV7-3, with 13 nucleotides matching TRBD2. CDR1 and CDR2 from the germline V gene are SGHTA and FQGTGA. The CDR3 is 15 residues long. The ends lost 5 bases at V and 5 bases at J; junction bases unmatched: 4. The CDR3 loop is CASSRLAGGGDTQYF. CDR3 nucleotide sequence: TGTGCCAGCAGCCGACTAGCGGGAGGTGGAGATACGCAGTATTTT.

The genes are TRBV27 and TRBJ2-7, with D possibly matching TRBD2 (6 bases). Germline CDR1 is MNHEY and CDR2 is SMNVEV (reference sequence). V lost 2 bases and J 7 bases, leaving 15 bases between the germline ends. The length of the CDR3 is 14 residues. CDR3 sequence (DNA): TGTGCCAGCAGTTTAGTGGGGGGAGTTGGTGAGCAGTACTTC. Its translation is CASSLVGGVGEQYF.

V is TRBV24-1 and J is TRBJ2-2; D gene unclear. The CDR3 extends over 14 amino acids. The V end lost 0 bases, the J end lost 5 bases, and 6 bases lay between the germline ends. Per the germline V gene, CDR1 is KGHDR and CDR2 is SFDVKD. The CDR3 loop is CATSDLVVTGELFF. For the CDR3, the DNA is TGTGCCACCAGTGATTTGGTAGTGACCGGGGAGCTGTTTTTT.

This clonotype showed up many times. The chain recombines TRBV28 with TRBJ2-7; the D gene is possibly TRBD2 (5 bases). This CDR3 has 14 amino acids. The germline V gene has CDR1 MDHEN and CDR2 SYDVKM. Trimming left V 6 bases short and J 3 bases short, with 15 bases between. The DNA of the CDR3 is TGTGCCAGCAGGGGCGCGGGTGGTGACTACGAGCAGTACTTC. This gives the protein CASRGAGGDYEQYF. The variable domain in full, completed from reference TRBV28 and TRBJ2-7, reads DVKVTQSSRYLVKRTGEKVFLECVQDMDHENMFWYRQDPGLGLRLIYFSYDVKMKEKGDIPEGYSVSREKKERFSLILESASTNQTSMYLCASRGAGGDYEQYFGPGTRLTVT.